These T cell receptor beta chains were read from a single sample in a study of molecular identifiers for immune sequencing clone quantification. One entry per CDR3 protein, called by TCRdb with MiXCR from the PCR reads. This repertoire shows hundreds of thousands of distinct CDR3 sequences, 24% found once; its top ten account for roughly 0.7%. The sample was naive CD8+ T cells from blood, with Jurkat cell RNA spiked in. Every receptor here comes from a human donor in good health. Some libraries in this study had Jurkat cell RNA spiked in. Each CDR3 is given with its conserved first and last residue. Fields, in order: clone size, V gene, J gene, D gene, CDR3 protein, CDR3 DNA. The D gene is left open where the match is weak. The size entry is marked missing in some rows and otherwise reads once, few, many or a size class.

-,TRBV30,TRBJ1-1,-,CAWSEAGYTEAFF,TGTGCCTGGAGTGAGGCAGGGTACACTGAAGCTTTCTTT
many,TRBV4-2,TRBJ2-7,-,CASSSGRSYEQYF,TGTGCCAGCAGTTCGGGACGGTCCTACGAGCAGTACTTC
few,TRBV27,TRBJ2-7,-,CASSSRGHEQYF,TGTGCCAGCAGTTCTCGGGGGCACGAGCAGTACTTC
few,TRBV27,TRBJ2-7,-,CASSLSSAGPYEQYF,TGTGCCAGCAGTTTAAGTTCGGCAGGGCCCTACGAGCAGTACTTC
-,TRBV6-2/TRBV6-3,TRBJ1-1,TRBD1,CASHTTGEAFF,TGTGCCAGCCACACGACAGGGGAAGCTTTCTTT
many,TRBV5-1,TRBJ1-1,-,CASSLQGYTEAFF,TGCGCCAGCAGCTTGCAGGGTTACACTGAAGCTTTCTTT
few,TRBV24-1,TRBJ2-2,TRBD2,CATSDLHYGRTGLAGGNTGELFF,TGTGCCACCAGTGATTTGCACTACGGACGGACAGGATTAGCGGGAGGTAACACCGGGGAGCTGTTTTTT
many,TRBV9,TRBJ2-3,-,CASSGGQTNTDTQYF,TGTGCCAGCAGCGGTGGGCAGACAAACACAGATACGCAGTATTTT
-,TRBV23-1,TRBJ2-2,TRBD1,CATTRGQGIGPNTGELFF,TGCGCCACTACCCGGGGACAGGGAATTGGGCCTAACACCGGGGAGCTGTTTTTT
-,TRBV3-1,TRBJ1-1,-,CASSQEGVLSPLNTEAFF,TGTGCCAGCAGCCAAGAAGGGGTACTATCCCCCTTGAACACTGAAGCTTTCTTT
few,TRBV20-1,TRBJ2-5,TRBD2,CSARLAGTQYF,TGCAGTGCACGACTAGCAGGGACCCAGTACTTC